What follows is one T cell receptor (beta chain) and its context. The antigen is unknown. The data derive from a study of CD8 T cells in ankylosing spondylitis. The study's findings and limits: Among TCR beta sequences, a motif of eight or nine highly homologous variants appeared characteristic of ankylosing spondylitis blood.

Germline values: CDR1 SGHAT, CDR2 FQDESV (reference sequence). This CDR3 contains 19 residues. V lost 4 bases and J lost 2; bases outside the gene matches: 16. MiXCR was run by TCRdb on the 5' RACE reads, yielding one entry per CDR3 protein. The sample yields about 220,000 distinct CDR3 sequences, around 20% seen once. Material for sequencing was blood, either unsorted or a sorted T cell fraction (not recorded which). The sequence derives from a male donor with ankylosing spondylitis. V usage is TRBV11-1 and J usage is TRBJ2-1; TRBD2 matches at 8 bases. CDR3 DNA: TGTGCCAGCAGCTCCAACCGGGTGAGCGGGAGCACCACCTACAATGAGCAGTTCTTC. Translation: CASSSNRVSGSTTYNEQFF.